This is a list of T cell receptor beta chains from one sample in a study of T cells in localized non-small cell lung cancer. The method was immunoSEQ multiplex PCR; TCRdb's version includes in-frame clones alone and lacks a portion of them. The repertoire holds roughly 14,000 clones, with approximately 87% as singletons. The material sequenced was peripheral blood mononuclear cells, taken before any cancer treatment. These receptors were obtained from a male donor older than 55 with stage II lung adenocarcinoma. The conserved cysteine and the conserved F or W are not part of the CDR3 here. Fields, in order: V gene, J gene, CDR3 protein.

V: TRBV7-2
J: TRBJ2-1
CDR3: ASSLVRWQYNEQF

V: TRBV15
J: TRBJ2-7
CDR3: ATSRDRSEQY

V: TRBV18
J: TRBJ2-7
CDR3: ASSPTSVYEQY

V: TRBV6-5
J: TRBJ1-3
CDR3: ASSYGSGNTIY

V: TRBV23-1
J: TRBJ2-7
CDR3: ASSHYPRTGEFDSYEQY

V: TRBV28
J: TRBJ1-2
CDR3: ASSTQRANYGYT

V: TRBV12-2
J: TRBJ1-1
CDR3: ASRLEGEGGNTEAF

V: TRBV6-1
J: TRBJ1-1
CDR3: ASSERAREAF

V: TRBV9
J: TRBJ1-1
CDR3: ASSRGQNTEAF

V: TRBV7-9
J: TRBJ1-5
CDR3: ASSLDQGGNQPQH

V: TRBV6-1
J: TRBJ1-6
CDR3: ATRQGGNSPLH

V: TRBV6-5
J: TRBJ2-7
CDR3: ASSSSGSSYEQY

V: TRBV9
J: TRBJ2-7
CDR3: ASSPEAVLSSYEQY

V: TRBV10-3
J: TRBJ1-1
CDR3: AISSTNIEAF

V: TRBV7-9
J: TRBJ2-1
CDR3: ASSMGLVYNEQF

V: TRBV11-2
J: TRBJ1-1
CDR3: ASIKAAMNTEAF

V: TRBV6-6
J: TRBJ2-1
CDR3: ASLTRQLSYNEQF

V: TRBV14
J: TRBJ1-3
CDR3: ASSREPGITSGNTIY

V: TRBV27
J: TRBJ2-2
CDR3: ASSFTTNTGELF

V: TRBV6-1
J: TRBJ2-5
CDR3: ASSESGGPGETQY

V: TRBV5-1
J: TRBJ1-4
CDR3: ASSYTNEKLF

V: TRBV27
J: TRBJ2-1
CDR3: ASSLILGGGPGEQF

V: TRBV14
J: TRBJ2-7
CDR3: ASSQDRRGQGANEQY

V: TRBV6-6
J: TRBJ1-2
CDR3: ASSPGDRYGYT

V: TRBV4-3
J: TRBJ2-6
CDR3: ASSHPRIGEESSGANVLT

V: TRBV7-9
J: TRBJ1-3
CDR3: ASSLDRGPSGNTIY

V: TRBV21-1
J: TRBJ2-3
CDR3: ASSNGPKLAGITDTQY

V: TRBV14
J: TRBJ1-5
CDR3: ASSQEGKGQPQH

V: TRBV6-1
J: TRBJ2-3
CDR3: ASSLSRDTQY

V: TRBV5-1
J: TRBJ2-2
CDR3: ASSLLGRIAGELF

V: TRBV6-5
J: TRBJ1-1
CDR3: ASSLLNQMNTEAF

V: TRBV21-1
J: TRBJ2-7
CDR3: ASSAQGAYEQY

V: TRBV5-6
J: TRBJ2-3
CDR3: ASSRLAGGVGTDTQY

V: TRBV6-5
J: TRBJ1-1
CDR3: ASNSYGMGVAF

V: TRBV7-9
J: TRBJ2-3
CDR3: ASSQDSTDTQY

V: TRBV11-3
J: TRBJ1-1
CDR3: ASSLVNRANTEAF

V: TRBV11-2
J: TRBJ2-4
CDR3: ASSSPAGGFGDTNIQY

V: TRBV29-1
J: TRBJ2-2
CDR3: SVDSGLAGPANTGELF

V: TRBV28
J: TRBJ2-1
CDR3: ASTAGGPRRDEQF